This TCR beta chain stems from a study of identical twins. Study findings and constraints: Modelling approaches yielded underestimates of out-of-frame TCR alpha sharing between monozygotic twins. Findings came from cross-sectional statistics, without long-term follow-up of donors.

A universal primer site came from template switching; cDNA carried unique molecular identifiers. TCRdb processed the 5' RACE reads anew with MiXCR; each CDR3 protein has one entry. The sample has some 1,600,000 distinct CDR3 sequences; around a third are singletons. In this sample, this clonotype turned up a few times. What it binds is not known. Every sampled donor was Caucasian and healthy. Germline CDR1 is SGHVS and CDR2 is FQNEAQ. This CDR3 has 12 residues. The V gene lost 5 bases and the J gene lost 7 bases, with 8 bases spanning the gap. This TCR derives from a newborn girl in good health. The source material was cord blood. This sequence joins TRBV7-8 and TRBJ1-4; D is uncertain. The CDR3 DNA reads TGTGCCAGCAGCATGGCGGGTGAAAAACTGTTTTTT. It is translated as CASSMAGEKLFF.